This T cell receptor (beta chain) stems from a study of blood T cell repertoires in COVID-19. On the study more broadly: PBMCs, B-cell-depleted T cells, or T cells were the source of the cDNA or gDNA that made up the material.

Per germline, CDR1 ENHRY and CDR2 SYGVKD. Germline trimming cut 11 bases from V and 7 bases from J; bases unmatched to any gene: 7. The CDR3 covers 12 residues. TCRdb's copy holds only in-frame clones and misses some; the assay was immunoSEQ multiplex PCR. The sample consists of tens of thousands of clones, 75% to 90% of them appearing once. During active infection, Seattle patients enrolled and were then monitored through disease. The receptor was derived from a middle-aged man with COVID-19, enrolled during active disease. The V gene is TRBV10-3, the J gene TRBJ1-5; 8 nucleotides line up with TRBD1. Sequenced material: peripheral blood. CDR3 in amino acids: CASQGVGQPQHF. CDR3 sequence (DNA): TGTGCCTCACAGGGGGTAGGGCAGCCCCAGCATTTT.